The entry below describes one T cell receptor (beta chain). Only in-frame clones appear in the TCRdb table, and some are missing; sequencing was by immunoSEQ multiplex PCR. The sample carries approximately 2.5 million clones, approximately 94% recorded once. Looked up from germline, CDR1 is SQVTM and CDR2 is ANQGSEA. The CDR3 sequence is 14 residues long. Between the trimmed V and J ends, which lost 1 base and 3 bases, there was a span of 13 bases. Each sample came from a Caucasian adult donor living in Nashville, Tennessee. This sample is part of a study of shared clonotypes between healthy human individuals.

The J gene is TRBJ2-7, the V gene TRBV29-1, with D possibly matching TRBD2 (6 bases). Material for sequencing was naive CD4+ T cells sorted from blood. Specified subset: CD45RA+ positively selected. The TCR was taken from a man aged 18 to 29 in good health. CDR3 nucleotides: TGCAGCGTTGAAGTGGAGGGGACTGGCTACGAGCAGTACTTC. Its protein is CSVEVEGTGYEQYF.